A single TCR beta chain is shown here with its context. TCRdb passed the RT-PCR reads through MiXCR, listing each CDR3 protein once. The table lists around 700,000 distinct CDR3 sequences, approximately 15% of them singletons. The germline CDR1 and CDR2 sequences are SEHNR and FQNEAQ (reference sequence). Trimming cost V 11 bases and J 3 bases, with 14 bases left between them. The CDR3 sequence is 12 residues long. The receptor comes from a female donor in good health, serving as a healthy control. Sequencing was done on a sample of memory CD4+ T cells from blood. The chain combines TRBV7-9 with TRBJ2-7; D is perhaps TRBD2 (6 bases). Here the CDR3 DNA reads TGTGCCTCCGGGCCCGGGGGCTACGAGCAGTACTTC. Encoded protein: CASGPGGYEQYF. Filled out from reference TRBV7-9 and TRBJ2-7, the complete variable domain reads DTGVSQNPRHKITKRGQNVTFRCDPISEHNRLYWYRQTLGQGPEFLTYFQNEAQLEKSRLLSDRFSAERPKGSFSTLEIQRTEQGDSAMYLCASGPGGYEQYFGPGTRLTVT.